These T cell receptor beta chains were read from a single sample in a study of blood T cells in healthy people across ages. One entry per CDR3 protein results from TCRdb running MiXCR on the 5' RACE reads. The sample lists hundreds of thousands of distinct CDR3 sequences, about a third occurring once. Sequenced sample: blood. These receptors came from a woman of 80 years or more in good health. The CDR3 runs from the conserved cysteine through the conserved F or W. D genes are given only for firm matches. Not every row has a clone size; where given, it reads once, few, many or a size class.

j_call v_call d_call clone_size cdr3_aa cdr3_nt
TRBJ2-7 TRBV5-1 - few CAGSLGSGTSNEQYF TGCGCCGGCAGCTTGGGTTCAGGGACCTCCAATGAGCAGTACTTC
TRBJ2-3 TRBV28 TRBD1 - CASQMGTGEVDTQYF TGTGCCAGCCAGATGGGGACAGGGGAGGTAGATACGCAGTATTTT
TRBJ2-7 TRBV20-1 - - CSARDPDRSSYEQYF TGCAGTGCTAGAGATCCTGACAGGAGCTCCTACGAGCAGTACTTC
TRBJ1-6 TRBV13 - few CASSLSSGQGWNSPLHF TGTGCCAGCAGCTTAAGTTCTGGGCAGGGTTGGAATTCACCCCTCCACTTT
TRBJ2-5 TRBV11-2 - - CASSLDSYSEQYF TGTGCCAGCAGCTTAGACTCGTACAGTGAGCAGTACTTC
TRBJ2-7 TRBV12-3/TRBV12-4 - many CASSLTREYEQYF TGTGCCAGCAGCTTGACACGGGAGTACGAGCAGTACTTC
TRBJ2-1 TRBV6-6 TRBD1 many CASSYVAGGLGEQFF TGTGCCAGCAGTTACGTGGCAGGGGGCCTGGGTGAGCAGTTCTTC
TRBJ2-5 TRBV20-1 TRBD1 many CSATVGTAAGPLNQETQYF TGCAGTGCTACGGTGGGGACAGCGGCCGGCCCACTGAACCAAGAGACCCAGTACTTC
TRBJ1-2 TRBV5-1 - many CASSLVLGANYGYTF TGCGCCAGCAGCTTGGTTCTGGGGGCTAACTATGGCTACACCTTC
TRBJ2-7 TRBV13 TRBD2 many CASSLPRAGGINYEQYF TGTGCCAGCAGCTTACCTCGAGCGGGGGGGATCAACTACGAGCAGTACTTC
TRBJ2-1 TRBV9 TRBD2 many CASSVGGGSYNEQFF TGTGCCAGCAGCGTAGGCGGGGGGTCTTACAATGAGCAGTTCTTC
TRBJ2-5 TRBV20-1 TRBD2 - CSATSGGRNEQYF TGCAGTGCTACCAGCGGGGGCCGCAATGAGCAGTACTTC
TRBJ2-7 TRBV6-6 - many CASSYARDTRQPEQYF TGTGCCAGCAGTTACGCCCGGGACACTCGACAACCCGAGCAGTACTTC
TRBJ2-7 TRBV7-6 - - CASSPEGPSYNEQYF TGTGCCAGCAGCCCAGAGGGGCCTTCCTACAACGAGCAGTACTTC
TRBJ2-1 TRBV13 TRBD2 many CASSRGTSGGGGQFF TGTGCCAGCAGCCGGGGGACTAGCGGGGGCGGTGGACAGTTCTTC
TRBJ2-7 TRBV5-5 - many CASSLEALEQYF TGTGCCAGCAGCTTGGAGGCACTCGAGCAGTACTTC
TRBJ2-3 TRBV6-2/TRBV6-3 - - CAGSYSSGDTQYF TGTGCCGGCAGTTACTCCTCCGGGGATACGCAGTATTTT
TRBJ1-2 TRBV20-1 TRBD1 many CSASLPGQGGYTF TGCAGTGCTAGCCTGCCGGGACAGGGTGGCTACACCTTC
TRBJ2-6 TRBV5-8 - - CASSLVRQGVPGANVLTF TGTGCCAGCAGCTTGGTGCGGCAGGGTGTCCCTGGGGCCAACGTCCTGACTTTC
TRBJ2-7 TRBV12-3/TRBV12-4 - many CASSRGGSSGEQYF TGTGCCAGCAGTAGGGGGGGTAGTTCGGGAGAGCAGTACTTC
TRBJ1-1 TRBV5-1 TRBD1 few CASSLIRAGGLNTEAFF TGCGCCAGCAGCTTGATTCGGGCAGGGGGCCTGAACACTGAAGCTTTCTTT
TRBJ1-2 TRBV3-1 TRBD1 few CASSQDPGGGSVDGYTF TGTGCCAGCAGCCAAGATCCAGGGGGCGGGTCCGTGGATGGCTACACCTTC
TRBJ2-7 TRBV6-4 - few CASSESTSSYEQYF TGTGCCAGCAGTGAATCTACTAGCTCCTACGAGCAGTACTTC
TRBJ1-2 TRBV9 - - CASSVDPGTF TGTGCCAGCAGCGTAGATCCTGGCACCTTC
TRBJ1-2 TRBV25-1 - many CASSEYGYGYTF TGTGCCAGCAGTGAATACGGGTATGGCTACACCTTC
TRBJ1-5 TRBV5-1 - - CASSLVVGDQPQHF TGCGCCAGCAGCTTGGTCGTGGGGGATCAGCCCCAGCATTTT
TRBJ2-3 TRBV29-1 TRBD2 few CSKIAGDTQYF TGCAGCAAGATAGCGGGAGATACGCAGTATTTT
TRBJ2-1 TRBV6-6 - once CASITGYGYNEQFF TGTGCCAGCATTACGGGGTACGGCTACAATGAGCAGTTCTTC
TRBJ2-3 TRBV20-1 TRBD2 many CSARGGRGASTDTQYF TGCAGTGCTAGAGGTGGGCGGGGGGCTTCCACAGATACGCAGTATTTT
TRBJ2-6 TRBV5-6 - few CASSLVGQPSGANVLTF TGTGCCAGCAGCTTGGTTGGACAGCCCTCTGGGGCCAACGTCCTGACTTTC
TRBJ2-5 TRBV12-3/TRBV12-4 - - CASSFGATSGTQYF TGTGCCAGCAGTTTCGGGGCCACCTCCGGGACCCAGTACTTC
TRBJ1-2 TRBV25-1 - many CASSPRGPNSGYTF TGTGCCAGCAGTCCCCGGGGACCCAACTCCGGCTACACCTTC
TRBJ1-5 TRBV5-1 - many CASSFSGKGNQPQHF TGCGCCAGCAGCTTCTCCGGGAAAGGCAATCAGCCCCAGCATTTT
TRBJ2-7 TRBV29-1 - - CSVEGASPSSYNEQYF TGCAGCGTTGAAGGGGCGAGCCCCAGCTCCTACAATGAGCAGTACTTC
TRBJ1-4 TRBV28 - - CASSSPTATNEKRFF TGTGCCAGCAGTTCCCCGACAGCAACTAATGAAAAACGGTTTTTT
TRBJ1-1 TRBV16 - - CTSSQSNARVSGEAFF TGTACCAGCAGCCAATCAAACGCCAGGGTCTCTGGTGAAGCTTTCTTT
TRBJ2-5 TRBV9 TRBD2 many CASSREGQTQYF TGTGCCAGCAGCCGGGAGGGACAGACCCAGTACTTC